This is a list of T cell receptor beta chains from one sample in a study of CD8+ T cells in alopecia areata. TCRdb keeps only in-frame clones here, not all; method: immunoSEQ multiplex PCR. The repertoire holds 35,000 or so clones, with nearly 55% as singletons. Input material: CD4+ Tregs sorted from blood. The receptor source for this set is a human donor with alopecia areata. Both conserved end residues are part of each CDR3. The D gene is left open where the match is weak. Expanded clones get a size class; other rows say once, few or many, or leave the size out.

CDR3nt | CDR3aa | v_gene | abundance | d_gene | j_gene
TGTGCCAGCAGCTTGGACAGGGAAAAACTGTTTTTT | CASSLDREKLFF | TRBV7-2 | few | TRBD1 | TRBJ1-4
TGTGCCAGCAGTCTTCCCGGGACTAGGATCGAGCAGTACTTC | CASSLPGTRIEQYF | TRBV6-1 | NA | TRBD2 | TRBJ2-7
TGTGCCAGCAGCAAAAAGGCCGGGGGCAATGAGCAGTTCTTC | CASSKKAGGNEQFF | TRBV7-2 | NA | NA | TRBJ2-1
TGTGCCAGCAGTGCAGAGGGGAGAGGCGGTAGTGAAAAACTGTTTTTT | CASSAEGRGGSEKLFF | TRBV25-1 | NA | NA | TRBJ1-4
TGTGCCAGCAGCCTCCTGCTAGCCTACGAGCAGTACTTC | CASSLLLAYEQYF | TRBV21-1 | NA | NA | TRBJ2-7
TGTGCCAGCAGCATGATCGGGGCCAAAAACATTCAGTACTTC | CASSMIGAKNIQYF | TRBV5-4 | NA | NA | TRBJ2-4
TGTGCCAGCAGCTTAGCGATTCAGGGGGCTCGAGGCTACACCTTC | CASSLAIQGARGYTF | TRBV7-2 | once | TRBD1 | TRBJ1-2
TGTGCCAGTAGTGTCCCGGGACAGTATGGCTACACCTTC | CASSVPGQYGYTF | TRBV19 | NA | TRBD1 | TRBJ1-2
TGTGCCAGCAGCCTGGGGTTACAAGAGACCCAGTACTTC | CASSLGLQETQYF | TRBV7-8 | NA | NA | TRBJ2-5
TGCGCCAGCAGCCCCGCTATGAGCTCCTACAATGAGCAGTTCTTC | CASSPAMSSYNEQFF | TRBV5-1 | few | NA | TRBJ2-1
TGCGCCAGCAGTGGGACACAGGGGTCCTACGAGCAGTACTTC | CASSGTQGSYEQYF | TRBV10-1 | NA | TRBD1 | TRBJ2-7
TGTGCCAGCAGCCGGGGACAGACCGAGCAGTACTTC | CASSRGQTEQYF | TRBV7-9 | NA | TRBD1 | TRBJ2-7
TGTGCCAGCAGTTGGGGAGGACTAGACTACGAGCAGTACTTC | CASSWGGLDYEQYF | TRBV6-1 | NA | TRBD2 | TRBJ2-7
TGTGCCAGCAGAACCCCGGGACTAAAAGAGACCCAGTACTTC | CASRTPGLKETQYF | TRBV28 | NA | TRBD2 | TRBJ2-5
TGTGCCAGCACCGACGGCAGGGTTTACGAGCAGTACTTC | CASTDGRVYEQYF | TRBV6-5 | few | NA | TRBJ2-7